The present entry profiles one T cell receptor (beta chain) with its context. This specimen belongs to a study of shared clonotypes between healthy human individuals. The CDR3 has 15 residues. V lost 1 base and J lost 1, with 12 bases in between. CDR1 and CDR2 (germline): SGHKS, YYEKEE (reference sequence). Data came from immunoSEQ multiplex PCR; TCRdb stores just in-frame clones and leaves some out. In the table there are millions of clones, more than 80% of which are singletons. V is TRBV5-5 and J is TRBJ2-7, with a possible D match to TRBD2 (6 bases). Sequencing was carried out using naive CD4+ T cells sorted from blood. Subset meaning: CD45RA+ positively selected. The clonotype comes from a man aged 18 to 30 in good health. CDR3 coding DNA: TGTGCCAGCAGCTTGCGGCTAGCGTCGTCCTACGAGCAGTACTTC. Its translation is CASSLRLASSYEQYF. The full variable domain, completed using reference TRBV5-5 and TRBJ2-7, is DAGVTQSPTHLIKTRGQQVTLRCSPISGHKSVSWYQQVLGQGPQFIFQYYEKEERGRGNFPDRFSARQFPNYSSELNVNALLLGDSALYLCASSLRLASSYEQYFGPGTRLTVT.